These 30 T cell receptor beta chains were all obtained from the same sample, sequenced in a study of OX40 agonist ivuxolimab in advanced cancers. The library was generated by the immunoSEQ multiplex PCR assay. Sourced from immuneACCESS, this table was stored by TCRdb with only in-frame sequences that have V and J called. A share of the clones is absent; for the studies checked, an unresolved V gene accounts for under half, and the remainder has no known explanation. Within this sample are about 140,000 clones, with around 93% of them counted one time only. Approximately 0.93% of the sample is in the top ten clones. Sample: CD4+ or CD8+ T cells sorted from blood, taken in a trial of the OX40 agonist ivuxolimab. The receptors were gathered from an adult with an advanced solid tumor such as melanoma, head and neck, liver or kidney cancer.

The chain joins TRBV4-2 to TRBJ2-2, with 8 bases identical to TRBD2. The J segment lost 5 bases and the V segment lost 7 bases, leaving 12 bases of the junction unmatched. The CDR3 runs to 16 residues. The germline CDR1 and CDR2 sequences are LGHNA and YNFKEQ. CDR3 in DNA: TGTGCCAGCAACGAGGCGGGGGGAGGGCCAACCGGGGAGCTGTTTTTT. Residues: CASNEAGGGPTGELFF.

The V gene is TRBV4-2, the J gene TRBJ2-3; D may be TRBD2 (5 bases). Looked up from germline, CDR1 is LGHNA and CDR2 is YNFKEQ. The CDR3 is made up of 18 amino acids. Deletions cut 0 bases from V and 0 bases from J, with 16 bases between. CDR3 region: CASSQDQGRGASTDTQYF. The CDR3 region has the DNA TGTGCCAGCAGCCAAGATCAAGGTCGGGGTGCTAGCACAGATACGCAGTATTTT.

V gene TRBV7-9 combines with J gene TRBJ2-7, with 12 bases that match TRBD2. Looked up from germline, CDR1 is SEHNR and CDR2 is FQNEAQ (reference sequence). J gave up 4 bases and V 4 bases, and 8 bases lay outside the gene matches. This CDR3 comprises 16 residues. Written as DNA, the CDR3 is TGTGCCAGCAGCTCATTGCGGACTAGCGGGATTTACGAGCAGTACTTC. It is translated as CASSSLRTSGIYEQYF.

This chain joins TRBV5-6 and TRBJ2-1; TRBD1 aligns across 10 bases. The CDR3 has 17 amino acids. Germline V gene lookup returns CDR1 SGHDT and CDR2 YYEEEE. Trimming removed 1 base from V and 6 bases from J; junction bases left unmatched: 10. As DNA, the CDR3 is TGTGCCAGCAGCTTGTCCGCCGGGACAGGGGTTTTCAATGAGCAGTTCTTC. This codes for CASSLSAGTGVFNEQFF.

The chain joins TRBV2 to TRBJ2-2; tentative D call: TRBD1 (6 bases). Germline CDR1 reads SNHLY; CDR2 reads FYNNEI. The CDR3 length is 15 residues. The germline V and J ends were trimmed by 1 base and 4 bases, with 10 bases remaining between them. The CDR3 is CASSEGSRGTGELFF. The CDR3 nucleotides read TGTGCCAGCAGTGAAGGTAGCAGGGGCACCGGGGAGCTGTTTTTT.

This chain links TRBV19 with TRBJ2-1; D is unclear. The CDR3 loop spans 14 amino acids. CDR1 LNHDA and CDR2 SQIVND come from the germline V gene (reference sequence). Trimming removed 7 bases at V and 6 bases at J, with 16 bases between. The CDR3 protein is CASTDPMASNEQFF. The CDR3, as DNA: TGTGCCAGTACCGACCCTATGGCTTCCAATGAGCAGTTCTTC.

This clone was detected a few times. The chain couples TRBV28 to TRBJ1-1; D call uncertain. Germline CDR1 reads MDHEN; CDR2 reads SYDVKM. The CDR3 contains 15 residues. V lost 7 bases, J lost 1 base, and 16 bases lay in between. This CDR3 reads CASKARRVANTEAFF. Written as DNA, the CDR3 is TGTGCCAGCAAAGCCCGCAGAGTAGCGAACACTGAAGCTTTCTTT.

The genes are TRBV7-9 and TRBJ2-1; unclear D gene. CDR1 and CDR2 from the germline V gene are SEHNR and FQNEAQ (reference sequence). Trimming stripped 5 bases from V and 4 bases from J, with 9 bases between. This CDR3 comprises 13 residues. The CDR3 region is CASSPYRYNEQFF. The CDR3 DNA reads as TGTGCCAGCAGCCCCTACCGGTACAATGAGCAGTTCTTC.

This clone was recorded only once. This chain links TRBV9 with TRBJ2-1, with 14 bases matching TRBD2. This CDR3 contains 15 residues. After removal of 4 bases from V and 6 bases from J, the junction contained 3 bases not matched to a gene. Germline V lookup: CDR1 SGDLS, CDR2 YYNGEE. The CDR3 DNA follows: TGTGCCAGCAGCCTCGGGACTAGCGGGAGCAATGAGCAGTTCTTC. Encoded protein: CASSLGTSGSNEQFF.

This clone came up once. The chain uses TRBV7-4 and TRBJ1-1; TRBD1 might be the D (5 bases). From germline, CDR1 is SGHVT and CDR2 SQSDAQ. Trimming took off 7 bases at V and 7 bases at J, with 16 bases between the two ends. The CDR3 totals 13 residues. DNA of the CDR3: TGTGCCAGCAATCAGGGAAGGGTGGGTGAAGCTTTCTTT. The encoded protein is CASNQGRVGEAFF.

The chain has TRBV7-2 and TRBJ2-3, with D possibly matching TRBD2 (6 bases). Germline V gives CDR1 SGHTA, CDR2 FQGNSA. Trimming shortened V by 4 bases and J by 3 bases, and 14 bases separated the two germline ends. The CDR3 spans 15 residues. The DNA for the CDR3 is TGTGCCAGCAGCTCGCTAGCGTATATGACAGATACGCAGTATTTT. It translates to CASSSLAYMTDTQYF.

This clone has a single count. The CDR3 protein is CASSLAGVRGRVNSPLHF. The CDR3 coding sequence is TGTGCCAGCAGCTTGGCGGGGGTTCGGGGACGCGTTAATTCACCCCTCCACTTT. The rearrangement uses TRBV5-5 and TRBJ1-6; tentative D call: TRBD1 (5 bases). CDR1 SGHKS and CDR2 YYEKEE come from the germline V gene (reference sequence). The CDR3 is 18 residues long. Trimming cost V 0 bases and J 6 bases, with 19 bases left between them.

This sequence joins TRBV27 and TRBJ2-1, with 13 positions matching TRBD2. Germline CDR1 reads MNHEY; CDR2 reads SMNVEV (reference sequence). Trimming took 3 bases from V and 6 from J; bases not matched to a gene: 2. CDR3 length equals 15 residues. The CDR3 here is CASSFTSGRANEQFF. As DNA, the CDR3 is TGTGCCAGCAGTTTTACTAGCGGGAGGGCCAATGAGCAGTTCTTC.

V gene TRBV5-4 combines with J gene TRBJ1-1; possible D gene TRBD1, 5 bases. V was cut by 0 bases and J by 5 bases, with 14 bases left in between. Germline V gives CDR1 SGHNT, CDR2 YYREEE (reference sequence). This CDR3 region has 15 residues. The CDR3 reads CASSLGGQGMTEAFF. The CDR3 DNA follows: TGTGCCAGCAGCTTGGGCGGGCAGGGTATGACTGAAGCTTTCTTT.

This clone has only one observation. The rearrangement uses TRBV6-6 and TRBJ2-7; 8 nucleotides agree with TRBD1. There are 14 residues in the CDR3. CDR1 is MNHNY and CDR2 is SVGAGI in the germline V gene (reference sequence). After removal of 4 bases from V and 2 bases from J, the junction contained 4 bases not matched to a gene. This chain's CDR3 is CASSLDRGPYEQYF. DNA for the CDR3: TGTGCCAGCAGTTTAGACAGGGGACCCTACGAGCAGTACTTC.

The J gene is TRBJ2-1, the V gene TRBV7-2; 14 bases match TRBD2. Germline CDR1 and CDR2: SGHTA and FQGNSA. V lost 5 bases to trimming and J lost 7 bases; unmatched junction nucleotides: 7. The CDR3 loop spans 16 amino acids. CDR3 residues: CASSRTSGGLGNEQFF. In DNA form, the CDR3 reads TGTGCCAGCAGCAGGACTAGCGGGGGGCTTGGGAATGAGCAGTTCTTC.

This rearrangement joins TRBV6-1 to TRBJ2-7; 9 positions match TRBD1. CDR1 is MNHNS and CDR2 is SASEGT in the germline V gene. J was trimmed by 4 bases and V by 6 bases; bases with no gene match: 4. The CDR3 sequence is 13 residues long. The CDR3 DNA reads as TGTGCCAGCAGAGGACAGGGGATTTACGAGCAGTACTTC. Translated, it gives CASRGQGIYEQYF.

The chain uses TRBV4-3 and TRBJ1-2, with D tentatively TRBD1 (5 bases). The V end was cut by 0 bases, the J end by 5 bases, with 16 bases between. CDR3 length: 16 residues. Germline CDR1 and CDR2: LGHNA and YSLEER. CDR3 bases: TGCGCCAGCAGCCAAGAAAACAGGCCGAAGGGATATGGCTACACCTTC. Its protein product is CASSQENRPKGYGYTF.

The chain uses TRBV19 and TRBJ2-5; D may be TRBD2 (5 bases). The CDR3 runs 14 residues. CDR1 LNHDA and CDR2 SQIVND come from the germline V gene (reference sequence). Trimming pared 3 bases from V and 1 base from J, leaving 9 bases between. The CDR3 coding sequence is TGTGCCAGTAGTATGGCTAGCAGCCAAGAGACCCAGTACTTC. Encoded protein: CASSMASSQETQYF.

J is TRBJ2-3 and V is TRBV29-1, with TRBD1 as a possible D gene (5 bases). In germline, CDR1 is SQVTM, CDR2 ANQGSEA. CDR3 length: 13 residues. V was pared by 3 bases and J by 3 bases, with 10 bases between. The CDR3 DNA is TGCAGCGTTGATAAAGGGGCAACAGATACGCAGTATTTT. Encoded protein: CSVDKGATDTQYF.

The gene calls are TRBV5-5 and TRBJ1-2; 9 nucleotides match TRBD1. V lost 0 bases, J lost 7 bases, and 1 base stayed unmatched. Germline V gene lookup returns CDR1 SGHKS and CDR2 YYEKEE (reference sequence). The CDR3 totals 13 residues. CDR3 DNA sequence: TGTGCCAGCAGCTTGGGGACAGGGGTTGGCTACACCTTC. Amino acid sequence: CASSLGTGVGYTF.

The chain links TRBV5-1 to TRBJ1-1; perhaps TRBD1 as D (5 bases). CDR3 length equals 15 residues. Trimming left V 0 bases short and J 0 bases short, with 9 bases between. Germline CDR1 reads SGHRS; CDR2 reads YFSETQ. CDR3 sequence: CASSLDGALNTEAFF. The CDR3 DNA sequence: TGCGCCAGCAGCTTGGATGGGGCCCTGAACACTGAAGCTTTCTTT.

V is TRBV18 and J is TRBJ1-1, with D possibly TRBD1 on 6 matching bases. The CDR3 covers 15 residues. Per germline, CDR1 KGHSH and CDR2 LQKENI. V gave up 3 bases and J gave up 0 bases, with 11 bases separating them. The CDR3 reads CASSPQGPLNTEAFF. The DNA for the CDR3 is TGTGCCAGCTCACCTCAGGGGCCCCTGAACACTGAAGCTTTCTTT.

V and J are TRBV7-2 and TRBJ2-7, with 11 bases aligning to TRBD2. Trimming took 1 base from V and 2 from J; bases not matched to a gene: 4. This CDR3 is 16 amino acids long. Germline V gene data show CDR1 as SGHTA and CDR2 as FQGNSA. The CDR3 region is CASSLDSTSGAYEQYF. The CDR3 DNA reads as TGTGCCAGCAGCTTAGATTCGACTAGCGGGGCCTACGAGCAGTACTTC.

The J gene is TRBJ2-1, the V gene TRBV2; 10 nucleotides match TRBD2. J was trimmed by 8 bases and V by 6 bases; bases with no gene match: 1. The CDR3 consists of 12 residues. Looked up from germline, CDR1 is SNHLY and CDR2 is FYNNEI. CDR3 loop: CASRLAGYEQFF. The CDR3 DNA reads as TGTGCCAGCAGACTAGCGGGGTATGAGCAGTTCTTC.

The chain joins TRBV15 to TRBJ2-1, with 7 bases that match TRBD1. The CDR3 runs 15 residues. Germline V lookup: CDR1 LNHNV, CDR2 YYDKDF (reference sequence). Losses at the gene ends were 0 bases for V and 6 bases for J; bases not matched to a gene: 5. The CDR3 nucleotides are TGTGCCACCAGCAGAGATCCATCAGGGGGCAATGAGCAGTTCTTC. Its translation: CATSRDPSGGNEQFF.

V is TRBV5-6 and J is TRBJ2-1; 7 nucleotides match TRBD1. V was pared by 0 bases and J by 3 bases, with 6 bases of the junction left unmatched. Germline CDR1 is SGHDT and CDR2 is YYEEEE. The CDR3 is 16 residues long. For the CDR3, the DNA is TGTGCCAGCAGCTTGGTCGGGACAGCCTACTACAATGAGCAGTTCTTC. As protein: CASSLVGTAYYNEQFF.

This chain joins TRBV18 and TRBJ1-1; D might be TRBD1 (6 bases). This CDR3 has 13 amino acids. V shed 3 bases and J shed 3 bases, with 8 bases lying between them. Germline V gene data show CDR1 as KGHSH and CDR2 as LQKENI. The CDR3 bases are TGTGCCAGCTCACCCAACAGGGACACTGAAGCTTTCTTT. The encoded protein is CASSPNRDTEAFF.

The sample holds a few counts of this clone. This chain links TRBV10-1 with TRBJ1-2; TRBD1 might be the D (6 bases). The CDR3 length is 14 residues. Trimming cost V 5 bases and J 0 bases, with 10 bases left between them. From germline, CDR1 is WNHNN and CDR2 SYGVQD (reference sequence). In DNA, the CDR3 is TGCGCCAGCAGTACTGGGACAACTAACTATGGCTACACCTTC. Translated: CASSTGTTNYGYTF.

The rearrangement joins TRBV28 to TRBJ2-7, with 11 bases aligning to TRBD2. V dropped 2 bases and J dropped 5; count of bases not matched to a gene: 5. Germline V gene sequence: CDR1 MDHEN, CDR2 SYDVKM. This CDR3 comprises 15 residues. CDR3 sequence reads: CASSLIAGGLNEQYF. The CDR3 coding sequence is TGTGCCAGCAGTTTAATAGCGGGAGGGCTGAACGAGCAGTACTTC.